The 7 T cell receptor beta chains below were found in one sample sequenced in a study of T cell responses to AZD1222 COVID-19 vaccine (dated by TCRdb to the early 2020s). The library came from the immunoSEQ multiplex PCR assay. TCRdb re-hosts the immuneACCESS table, in-frame sequences only. Its copies lack some clones; in the studies checked, an unresolved V gene accounts for under half of them, and the cause for the rest is not known. The sample table records tens of thousands of clones; around 81% of these occur just once. Of the sample, 26% falls within the top ten clones. The time point label here, explained by the study, means: about 28 days (+/-7) after the second vaccine dose. This sample comprised peripheral blood, obtained 28 days after the second AZD1222 dose. Every receptor here comes from an adult who received the AZD1222 COVID-19 vaccine.

The sample holds a few counts of this clone. The chain employs TRBV7-2 and TRBJ2-7, with D tentatively TRBD1 (6 bases). V was shortened by 5 bases and J by 2 bases, with 19 bases between the two germline ends. Germline assignment: CDR1 SGHTA and CDR2 FQGNSA. This CDR3 region has 16 residues. This CDR3 reads CASSPETGWGTYEQYF. The DNA of the CDR3 is TGTGCCAGCAGCCCAGAGACAGGATGGGGTACCTACGAGCAGTACTTC.

This clone was observed a single time. This chain joins TRBV7-2 and TRBJ2-1; 9 positions agree with TRBD1. The J segment lost 8 bases and the V segment lost 2 bases, leaving 1 base of the junction unmatched. The CDR3 totals 13 residues. The germline V gene has CDR1 SGHTA and CDR2 FQGNSA. The CDR3: CASSLRTGDEQFF. CDR3 DNA sequence: TGTGCCAGCAGCTTAAGGACAGGGGATGAGCAGTTCTTC.

The chain is built from TRBV5-4 and TRBJ2-3; D not certain. Germline CDR1 is SGHNT and CDR2 is YYREEE (reference sequence). V was pared by 2 bases and J by 2 bases, with 6 bases between. The CDR3 runs to 13 residues. Here the CDR3 reads CASSFTPTDTQYF. CDR3 DNA: TGTGCCAGCAGCTTTACCCCCACAGATACGCAGTATTTT. The full variable domain, with the rest looked up from reference TRBV5-4 and TRBJ2-3, is ETGVTQSPTHLIKTRGQQVTLRCSSQSGHNTVSWYQQALGQGPQFIFQYYREEENGRGNFPPRFSGLQFPNYSSELNVNALELDDSALYLCASSFTPTDTQYFGPGTRLTVL.

V is TRBV5-1 and J is TRBJ2-7, with 9 bases aligning to TRBD2. V lost 5 bases to trimming and J lost 3 bases; unmatched junction nucleotides: 3. The CDR3 extends over 13 amino acids. Germline V lookup: CDR1 SGHRS, CDR2 YFSETQ. Here the CDR3 DNA reads TGCGCCAGCAGTAGCGGGAGCGTCTACGAGCAGTACTTC. It translates to CASSSGSVYEQYF.

The chain recombines TRBV29-1 with TRBJ2-2, with unresolved D. Germline V gives CDR1 SQVTM, CDR2 ANQGSEA. The CDR3 loop spans 14 amino acids. V gave up 3 bases and J gave up 0 bases, with 8 bases separating them. DNA of the CDR3: TGCAGCGTTGATCCCAATTCGAACACCGGGGAGCTGTTTTTT. It is translated as CSVDPNSNTGELFF.

This clone was counted only a few times. The chain has TRBV28 and TRBJ2-7, with 12 bases fitting TRBD2. This CDR3 region has 18 residues. Germline V gene sequence: CDR1 MDHEN, CDR2 SYDVKM. The V and J ends lost 7 bases and 3 bases, in that order; junction bases with no gene match: 16. The DNA of the CDR3 is TGTGCCAGCAAAACAAGGGACACCGGACTAGCGGGAAGCTACGAGCAGTACTTC. Its protein is CASKTRDTGLAGSYEQYF.

The chain carries TRBV12-3 or TRBV12-4 and TRBJ2-7; no reliable D call. V was cut by 4 bases and J by 2 bases, with 6 bases left in between. The CDR3 spans 12 residues. CDR3 residues: CASSSSPYEQYF. CDR3 in DNA: TGTGCCAGCAGTTCAAGCCCCTACGAGCAGTACTTC.